Presented here are 10 T cell receptor beta chains from one specimen sequenced in a study of shared clonotypes between healthy human individuals. Produced via immunoSEQ multiplex PCR; TCRdb's table is partial and in-frame only. Among 2 million to 2.5 million clones listed, approximately 93% were seen once. Sequences were obtained from naive CD4+ T cells from PBMCs. The subset: CD45RA+ positively selected. All receptors come from a man between 18 and 35 years old in good health. Some clones in this sample may be carry-over from other donors' samples.

The CDR3 region is CASRTKGNYGYTF. The CDR3 DNA reads as TGTGCCAGCAGGACCAAAGGGAACTATGGCTACACCTTC. V and J are TRBV5-8 and TRBJ1-2, with D unclear. Trimming shortened V by 5 bases and J by 2 bases, and 10 bases separated the two germline ends. Germline V lookup: CDR1 SGHTS, CDR2 YDEGEE. The CDR3 sequence is 13 residues long.

This chain joins TRBV7-3 and TRBJ2-2; tentatively, D is TRBD1 or TRBD2 (5 bases each). The germline V and J ends were trimmed by 4 bases and 7 bases, with 13 bases remaining between them. Germline V lookup: CDR1 SGHTA, CDR2 FQGTGA. This CDR3 comprises 14 residues. In DNA, the CDR3 is TGTGCCAGCAGCTCTGGGGGTCCTCTCGGGGAGCTGTTTTTT. Amino acids: CASSSGGPLGELFF. Based on the CDR3 plus reference TRBV7-3 and TRBJ2-2, the full variable domain is GAGVSQTPSNKVTEKGKYVELRCDPISGHTALYWYRQSLGQGPEFLIYFQGTGAADDSGLPNDRFFAVRPEGSVSTLKIQRTERGDSAVYLCASSSGGPLGELFFGEGSRLTVL.

The rearrangement joins TRBV5-1 to TRBJ2-5, with D possibly matching TRBD1 (6 bases). CDR3 size: 14 residues. The germline V gene encodes CDR1 SGHRS and CDR2 YFSETQ. V was pared by 2 bases and J by 7 bases, with 15 bases between. This CDR3 is CASSFEQGVGTQYF. The CDR3 DNA reads TGCGCCAGCAGCTTCGAACAGGGTGTGGGGACCCAGTACTTC.

Points on this clone: Other nucleotide sequences from this sample produce the same CDR3. This chain connects TRBV11-2 to TRBJ2-7, with 10 nucleotides matching TRBD1. Germline V gene data show CDR1 as SGHAT and CDR2 as FQNNGV. The CDR3 extends over 15 amino acids. Trimming took 1 base from V and 0 from J; bases not matched to a gene: 0. DNA of the CDR3: TGTGCCAGCAGCTTAGGGACAGGGGGCTCCTACGAGCAGTACTTC. It codes for CASSLGTGGSYEQYF. Complete variable domain (other parts from reference TRBV11-2 and TRBJ2-7): EAGVAQSPRYKIIEKRQSVAFWCNPISGHATLYWYQQILGQGPKLLIQFQNNGVVDDSQLPKDRFSAERLKGVDSTLKIQPAKLEDSAVYLCASSLGTGGSYEQYFGPGTRLTVT.

The V call is TRBV5-1, the J call TRBJ1-5; TRBD1 matches 7 bases. The trim removed 5 bases at V and 0 bases at J, leaving 5 bases unmatched. CDR3 length: 15 amino acids. Germline CDR1 reads SGHRS; CDR2 reads YFSETQ. Here the CDR3 DNA reads TGCGCCAGCAGAAGGGACAGTTATAGCAATCAGCCCCAGCATTTT. Amino acid sequence: CASRRDSYSNQPQHF.

This chain joins TRBV11-2 and TRBJ2-7; the match to TRBD1 covers 8 bases. J was trimmed by 2 bases and V by 3 bases; bases with no gene match: 6. The CDR3 runs 15 residues. Looked up from germline, CDR1 is SGHAT and CDR2 is FQNNGV. CDR3 loop: CASSLSTGGPYEQYF. CDR3 coding DNA: TGTGCCAGCAGCTTGTCTACAGGGGGTCCCTACGAGCAGTACTTC.

V is TRBV20-1 and J is TRBJ2-4; no firm D call. The CDR3 contains 8 residues. The germline V gene encodes CDR1 DFQATT and CDR2 SNEGSKA (reference sequence). Here the CDR3 reads CRQNIQYF. The CDR3 DNA reads as TGCAGGCAAAACATTCAGTACTTC.

The V call is TRBV5-4, the J call TRBJ2-5, with D perhaps TRBD2 (5 bases). The J call is in doubt because the DNA end fits TRBJ2-7 better. The CDR3 runs 14 residues. Germline V gene lookup returns CDR1 SGHNT and CDR2 YYREEE (reference sequence). The CDR3 is CASSSRGEWSEQYF. The DNA for the CDR3 is TGTGCCAGCAGCTCCCGGGGAGAATGGTCCGAGCAGTACTTC.

This clone was observed a single time. The chain is built from TRBV4-3 and TRBJ1-2; D might be TRBD1 (5 bases). The germline V gene has CDR1 LGHNA and CDR2 YSLEER. There are 15 residues in the CDR3. V shed 0 bases and J shed 6 bases, with 14 bases lying between them. The CDR3 spells CASSQDGRGGHGYTF. The DNA of the CDR3 is TGCGCCAGCAGCCAAGATGGTAGGGGAGGGCATGGCTACACCTTC.

V gene TRBV28 combines with J gene TRBJ2-7; 7 bases are shared with TRBD1. Trimming at V came to 6 bases and at J to 4 bases, leaving 12 bases not matched to a gene. From germline, CDR1 is MDHEN and CDR2 SYDVKM. The CDR3 totals 15 residues. CDR3 amino acids: CASSVYENRGYEQYF. Here the CDR3 DNA reads TGTGCCAGCAGCGTATATGAAAACAGGGGTTACGAGCAGTACTTC. Full variable domain (missing parts from reference TRBV28 and TRBJ2-7): DVKVTQSSRYLVKRTGEKVFLECVQDMDHENMFWYRQDPGLGLRLIYFSYDVKMKEKGDIPEGYSVSREKKERFSLILESASTNQTSMYLCASSVYENRGYEQYFGPGTRLTVT.